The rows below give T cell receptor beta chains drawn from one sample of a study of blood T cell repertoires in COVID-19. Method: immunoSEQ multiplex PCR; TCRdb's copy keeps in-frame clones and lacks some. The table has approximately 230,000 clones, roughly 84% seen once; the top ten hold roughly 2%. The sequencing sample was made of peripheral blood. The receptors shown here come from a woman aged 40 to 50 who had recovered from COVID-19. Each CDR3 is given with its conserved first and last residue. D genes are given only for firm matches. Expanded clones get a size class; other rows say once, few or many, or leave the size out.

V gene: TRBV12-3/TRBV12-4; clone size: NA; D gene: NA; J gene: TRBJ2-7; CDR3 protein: CASSFYGYEQYF; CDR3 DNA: TGTGCCAGCAGTTTTTACGGCTACGAGCAGTACTTC
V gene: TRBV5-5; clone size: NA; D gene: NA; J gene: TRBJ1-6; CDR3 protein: CASSLRLSNSPLHF; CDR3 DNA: TGTGCCAGCAGCCTGAGGTTGTCGAATTCACCCCTCCACTTT
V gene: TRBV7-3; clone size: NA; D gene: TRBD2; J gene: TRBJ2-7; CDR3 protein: CASSPGPGLHEQYF; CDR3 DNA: TGTGCCAGCAGCCCGGGACCGGGACTACACGAGCAGTACTTC
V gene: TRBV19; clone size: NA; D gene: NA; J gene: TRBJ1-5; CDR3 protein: CASNDVGSSNQPQHF; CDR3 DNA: TGTGCCAGTAATGACGTAGGGAGCAGCAATCAGCCCCAGCATTTT
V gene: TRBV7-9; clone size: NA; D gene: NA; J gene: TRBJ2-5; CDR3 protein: CASSEGVLQYF; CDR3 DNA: TGTGCCAGCAGCGAAGGGGTCCTCCAGTACTTC
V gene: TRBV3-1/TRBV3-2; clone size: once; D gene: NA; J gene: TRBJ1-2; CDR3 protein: CASSRTAVNYGYTF; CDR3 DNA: TGTGCCAGCAGTCGGACAGCAGTTAACTATGGCTACACCTTC
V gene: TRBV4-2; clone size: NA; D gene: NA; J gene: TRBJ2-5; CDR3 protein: CASSQGAWGEGTQYF; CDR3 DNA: TGTGCCAGCAGCCAAGGGGCTTGGGGGGAAGGGACCCAGTACTTC
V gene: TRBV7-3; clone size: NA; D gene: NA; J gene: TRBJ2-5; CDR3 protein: CASSLGQGITYQETQYF; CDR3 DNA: TGTGCCAGCAGCTTAGGGCAGGGGATCACCTACCAAGAGACCCAGTACTTC
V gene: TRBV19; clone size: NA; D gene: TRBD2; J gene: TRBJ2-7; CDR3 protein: CASSISGGHTYEQYF; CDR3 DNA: TGTGCCAGTAGTATCAGCGGGGGGCATACCTACGAGCAGTACTTC
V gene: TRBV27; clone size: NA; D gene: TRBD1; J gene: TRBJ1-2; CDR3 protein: CASSFSDRVRGYTF; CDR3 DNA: TGTGCCAGCAGTTTCTCGGACAGGGTACGGGGCTACACCTTC
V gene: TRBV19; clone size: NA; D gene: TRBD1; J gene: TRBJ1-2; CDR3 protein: CASSTRDRVYGYTF; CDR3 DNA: TGTGCCAGTAGTACCCGGGACAGAGTTTATGGCTACACCTTC
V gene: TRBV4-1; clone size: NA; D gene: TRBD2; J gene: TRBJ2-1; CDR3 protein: CASSQVLAGPKEQFF; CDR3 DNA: TGCGCCAGCAGCCAAGTACTAGCGGGGCCCAAAGAGCAGTTCTTC
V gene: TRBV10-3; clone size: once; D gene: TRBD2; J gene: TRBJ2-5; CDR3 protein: CAISDWTSGGQETQYF; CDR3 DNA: TGTGCCATCAGTGACTGGACTAGCGGGGGACAAGAGACCCAGTACTTC
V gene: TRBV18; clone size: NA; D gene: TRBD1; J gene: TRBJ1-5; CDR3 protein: CASSPGDRGLYQPQHF; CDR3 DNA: TGTGCCAGCTCACCAGGGGACAGGGGGCTTTATCAGCCCCAGCATTTT
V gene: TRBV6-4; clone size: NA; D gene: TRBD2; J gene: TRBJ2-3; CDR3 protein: CASSDSGTSGVDTQYF; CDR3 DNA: TGTGCCAGCAGTGACTCTGGGACTAGCGGAGTAGATACGCAGTATTTT
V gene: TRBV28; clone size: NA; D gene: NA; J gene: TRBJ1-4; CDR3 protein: CASGRRTAEKLFF; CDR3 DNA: TGTGCCAGCGGGAGACGGACAGCGGAAAAACTGTTTTTT
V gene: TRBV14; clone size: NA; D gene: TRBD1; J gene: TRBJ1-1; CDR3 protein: CASSQRTGGELNTEAFF; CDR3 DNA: TGTGCCAGCAGCCAGCGGACAGGGGGCGAATTGAACACTGAAGCTTTCTTT
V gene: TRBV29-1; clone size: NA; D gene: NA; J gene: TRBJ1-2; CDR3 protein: CSVELAANYGYTF; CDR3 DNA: TGCAGCGTTGAACTCGCAGCTAACTATGGCTACACCTTC
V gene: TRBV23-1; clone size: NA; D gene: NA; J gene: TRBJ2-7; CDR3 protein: CASRQWECYEQYF; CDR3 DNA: TGCGCCAGCAGGCAATGGGAGTGCTACGAGCAGTACTTC
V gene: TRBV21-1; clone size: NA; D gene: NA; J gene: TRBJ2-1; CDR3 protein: CASNLRTGRAGQFF; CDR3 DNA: TGTGCCAGCAACCTCCGGACAGGGAGGGCTGGGCAGTTCTTC
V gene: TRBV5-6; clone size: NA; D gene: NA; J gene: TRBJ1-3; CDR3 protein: CASSLSDRGNTIYF; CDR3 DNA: TGTGCCAGCAGCTTGTCCGACAGGGGAAACACCATATATTTT
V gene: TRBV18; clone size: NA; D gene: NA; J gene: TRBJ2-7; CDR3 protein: CASSTGTEQYF; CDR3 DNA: TGTGCCAGCTCGACGGGTACCGAGCAGTACTTC
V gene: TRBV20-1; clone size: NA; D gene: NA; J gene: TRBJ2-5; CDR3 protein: CSARMRETQYF; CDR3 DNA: TGCAGTGCTAGAATGCGCGAGACCCAGTACTTC
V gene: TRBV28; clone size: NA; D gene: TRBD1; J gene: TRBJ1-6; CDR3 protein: CASSKVGTGGFSPLHF; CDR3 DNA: TGTGCCAGCAGTAAAGTTGGGACAGGGGGCTTTTCACCCCTCCACTTT
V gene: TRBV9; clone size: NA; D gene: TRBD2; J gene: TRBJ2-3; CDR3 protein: CASSTGLAGGTTDTQYF; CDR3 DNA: TGTGCCAGCAGCACCGGACTAGCGGGGGGTACCACAGATACGCAGTATTTT
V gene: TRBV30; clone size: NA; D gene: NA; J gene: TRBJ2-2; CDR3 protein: CAWTLGGGAGELFF; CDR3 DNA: TGTGCCTGGACCCTGGGGGGGGGCGCGGGGGAGCTGTTTTTT
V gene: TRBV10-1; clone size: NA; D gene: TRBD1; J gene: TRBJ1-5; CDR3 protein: CASDRGQGYQPQHF; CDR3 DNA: TGCGCCAGCGACAGGGGACAGGGCTATCAGCCCCAGCATTTT
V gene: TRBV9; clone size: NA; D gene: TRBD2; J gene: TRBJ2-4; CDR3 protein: CASSVGGRDIQYF; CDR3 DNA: TGTGCCAGCAGCGTGGGCGGGAGGGACATTCAGTACTTC
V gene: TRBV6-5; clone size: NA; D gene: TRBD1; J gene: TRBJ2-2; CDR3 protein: CASSRQGFGTGELFF; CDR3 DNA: TGTGCCAGCAGCCGACAGGGGTTCGGCACCGGGGAGCTGTTTTTT
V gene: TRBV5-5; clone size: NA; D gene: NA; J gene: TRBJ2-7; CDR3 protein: CASSFSGSAAYEQYF; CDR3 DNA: TGTGCCAGCAGCTTCTCCGGGAGCGCGGCCTACGAGCAGTACTTC
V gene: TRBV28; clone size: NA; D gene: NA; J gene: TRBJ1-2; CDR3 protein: CASSLGGGVGYTF; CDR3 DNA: TGTGCCAGCAGTTTAGGGGGGGGTGTTGGCTACACCTTC
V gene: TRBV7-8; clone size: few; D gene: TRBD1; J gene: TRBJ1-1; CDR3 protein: CASRLQGEMNTEAFF; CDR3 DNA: TGTGCCAGCAGATTACAGGGGGAAATGAACACTGAAGCTTTCTTT
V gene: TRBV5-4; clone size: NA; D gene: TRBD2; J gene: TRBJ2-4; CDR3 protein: CASSSGTSGSRNIQYF; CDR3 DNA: TGTGCCAGCAGCTCGGGGACTAGCGGGAGTCGGAACATTCAGTACTTC
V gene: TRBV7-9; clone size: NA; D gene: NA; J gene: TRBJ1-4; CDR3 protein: CASSQAGSWNEKLFF; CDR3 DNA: TGTGCCAGCAGCCAGGCAGGATCTTGGAATGAAAAACTGTTTTTT
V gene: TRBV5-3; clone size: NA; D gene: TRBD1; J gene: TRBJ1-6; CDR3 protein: CARSWTGEVSPLHF; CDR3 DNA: TGTGCCAGAAGTTGGACAGGGGAGGTTTCACCCCTCCACTTT
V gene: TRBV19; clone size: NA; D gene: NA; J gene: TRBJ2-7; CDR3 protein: CASSIEGGSYEQYF; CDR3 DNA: TGTGCCAGTAGTATAGAGGGGGGTTCCTACGAGCAGTACTTC
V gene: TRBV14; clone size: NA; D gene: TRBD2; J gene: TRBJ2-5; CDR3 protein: CASSPRLAFVTETQYF; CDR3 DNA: TGTGCCAGCAGCCCGCGACTAGCCTTCGTAACCGAGACCCAGTACTTC
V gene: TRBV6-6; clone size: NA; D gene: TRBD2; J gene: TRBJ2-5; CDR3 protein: CASSQAPKTSGKRETQYF; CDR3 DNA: TGTGCCAGCAGTCAGGCCCCAAAGACTAGCGGGAAAAGAGAGACCCAGTACTTC
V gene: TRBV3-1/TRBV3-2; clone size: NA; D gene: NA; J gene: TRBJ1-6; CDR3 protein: CASSQGPFPLHF; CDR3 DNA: TGTGCCAGCAGCCAAGGTCCATTCCCCCTCCACTTT
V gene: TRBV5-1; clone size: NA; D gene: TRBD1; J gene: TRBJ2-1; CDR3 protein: CASSLAADREYEQFF; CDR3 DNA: TGCGCCAGCAGCTTGGCCGCTGACAGGGAATATGAGCAGTTCTTC
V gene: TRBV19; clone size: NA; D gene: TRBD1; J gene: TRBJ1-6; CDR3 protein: CASSPPRQGSYNSPLHF; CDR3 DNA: TGTGCCAGTAGTCCGCCGAGACAGGGGTCCTATAATTCACCCCTCCACTTT
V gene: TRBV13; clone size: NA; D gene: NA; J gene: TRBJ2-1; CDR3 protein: CASSLGADHNEQFF; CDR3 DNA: TGTGCCAGCAGCTTAGGCGCGGATCACAATGAGCAGTTCTTC
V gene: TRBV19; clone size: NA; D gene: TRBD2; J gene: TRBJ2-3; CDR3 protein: CASSIVGRAGGGQTDTQYF; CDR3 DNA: TGTGCCAGTAGTATAGTGGGTCGAGCTGGCGGGGGGCAGACAGATACGCAGTATTTT
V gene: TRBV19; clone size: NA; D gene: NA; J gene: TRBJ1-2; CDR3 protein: CASSATGVIHGYTF; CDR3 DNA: TGTGCCAGTAGTGCGACAGGCGTTATACATGGCTACACCTTC
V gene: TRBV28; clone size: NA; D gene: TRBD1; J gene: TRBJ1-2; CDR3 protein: CASSFGTGYGYTF; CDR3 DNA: TGTGCCAGCAGTTTTGGGACAGGGTATGGCTACACCTTC